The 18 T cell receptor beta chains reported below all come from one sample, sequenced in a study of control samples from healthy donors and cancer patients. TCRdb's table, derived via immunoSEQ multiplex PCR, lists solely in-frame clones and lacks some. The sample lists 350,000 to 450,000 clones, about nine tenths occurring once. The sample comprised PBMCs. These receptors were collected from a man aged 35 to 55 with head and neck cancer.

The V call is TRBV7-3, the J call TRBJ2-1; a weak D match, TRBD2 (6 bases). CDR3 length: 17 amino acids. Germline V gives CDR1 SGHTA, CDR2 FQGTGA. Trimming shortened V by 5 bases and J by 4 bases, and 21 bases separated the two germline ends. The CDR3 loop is CASSLNPRESYYNEQFF. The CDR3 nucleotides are TGTGCCAGCAGCCTCAACCCCCGGGAGTCCTATTACAATGAGCAGTTCTTC.

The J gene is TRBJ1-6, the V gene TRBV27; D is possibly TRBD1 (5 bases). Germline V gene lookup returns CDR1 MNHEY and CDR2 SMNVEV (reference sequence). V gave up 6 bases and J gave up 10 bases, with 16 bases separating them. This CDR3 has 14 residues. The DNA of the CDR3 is TGTGCCAGCAGACCCACACAGGACTTCTCACCCCTCCACTTT. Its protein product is CASRPTQDFSPLHF.

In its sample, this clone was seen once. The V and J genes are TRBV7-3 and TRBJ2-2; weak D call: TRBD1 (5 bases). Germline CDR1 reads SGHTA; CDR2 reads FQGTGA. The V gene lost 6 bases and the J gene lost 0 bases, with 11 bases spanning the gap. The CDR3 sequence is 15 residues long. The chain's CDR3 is CASSLTAANTGELFF. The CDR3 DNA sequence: TGTGCCAGCAGTTTGACAGCCGCGAACACCGGGGAGCTGTTTTTT.

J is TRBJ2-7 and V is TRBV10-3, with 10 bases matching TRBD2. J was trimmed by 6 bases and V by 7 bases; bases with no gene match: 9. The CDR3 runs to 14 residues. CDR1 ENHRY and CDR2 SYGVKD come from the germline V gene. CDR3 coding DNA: TGTGCCATCAATCAAGCGGGGGGGCCTTCCGAGCAGTACTTC. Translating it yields CAINQAGGPSEQYF.

DNA for the CDR3: TGCGCCAGCAGCAAGGTTAGGACAGATACGCAGTATTTT. Amino acids: CASSKVRTDTQYF. J is TRBJ2-3 and V is TRBV10-1; D is undetermined. Trimming left V 6 bases short and J 3 bases short, with 10 bases between. Germline assignment: CDR1 WNHNN and CDR2 SYGVQD (reference sequence). The CDR3 is made up of 13 amino acids.

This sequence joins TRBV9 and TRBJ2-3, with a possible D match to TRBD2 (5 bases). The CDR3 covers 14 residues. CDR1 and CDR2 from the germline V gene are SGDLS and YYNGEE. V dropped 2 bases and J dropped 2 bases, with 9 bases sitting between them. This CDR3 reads CASSVDLLTDTQYF. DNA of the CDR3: TGTGCCAGCAGCGTGGACTTACTCACAGATACGCAGTATTTT.

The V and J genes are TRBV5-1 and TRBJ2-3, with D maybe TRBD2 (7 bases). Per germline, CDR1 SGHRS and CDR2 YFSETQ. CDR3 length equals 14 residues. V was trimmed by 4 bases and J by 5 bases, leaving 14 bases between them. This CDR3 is CASSHQGGVDTQYF. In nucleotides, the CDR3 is TGCGCCAGCAGCCACCAAGGGGGGGTAGATACGCAGTATTTT.

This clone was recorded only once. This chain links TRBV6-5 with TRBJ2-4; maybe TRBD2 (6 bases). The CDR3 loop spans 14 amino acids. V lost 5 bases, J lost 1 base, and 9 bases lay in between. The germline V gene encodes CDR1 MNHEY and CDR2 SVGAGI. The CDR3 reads CASSPRGAKNIQYF. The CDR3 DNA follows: TGTGCCAGCAGTCCTCGGGGGGCCAAAAACATTCAGTACTTC.

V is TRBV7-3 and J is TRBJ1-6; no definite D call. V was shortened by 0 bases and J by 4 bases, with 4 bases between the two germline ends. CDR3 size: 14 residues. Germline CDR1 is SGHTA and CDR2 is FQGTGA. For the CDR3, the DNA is TGTGCCAGCAGCTTAACTAGATATAATTCACCCCTCCACTTT. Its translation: CASSLTRYNSPLHF.

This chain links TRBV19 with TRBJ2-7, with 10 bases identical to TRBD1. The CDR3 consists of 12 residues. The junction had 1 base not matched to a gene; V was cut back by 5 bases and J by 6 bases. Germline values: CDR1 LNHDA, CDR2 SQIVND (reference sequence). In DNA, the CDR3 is TGTGCCAGTAGTGACAGGGGGCTCGAGCAGTACTTC. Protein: CASSDRGLEQYF.

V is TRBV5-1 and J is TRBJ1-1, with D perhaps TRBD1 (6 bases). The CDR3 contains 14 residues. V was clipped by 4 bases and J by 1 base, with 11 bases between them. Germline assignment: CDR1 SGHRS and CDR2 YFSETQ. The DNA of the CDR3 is TGCGCCAGCAGCGGACAGACAGGGAACACTGAAGCTTTCTTT. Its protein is CASSGQTGNTEAFF.

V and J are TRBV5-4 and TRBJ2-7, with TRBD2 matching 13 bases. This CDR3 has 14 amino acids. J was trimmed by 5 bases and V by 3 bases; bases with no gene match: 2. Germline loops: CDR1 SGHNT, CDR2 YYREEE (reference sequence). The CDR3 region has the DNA TGTGCCAGCAGCTGGACTAGCGGGAGTAACGAGCAGTACTTC. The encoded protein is CASSWTSGSNEQYF.

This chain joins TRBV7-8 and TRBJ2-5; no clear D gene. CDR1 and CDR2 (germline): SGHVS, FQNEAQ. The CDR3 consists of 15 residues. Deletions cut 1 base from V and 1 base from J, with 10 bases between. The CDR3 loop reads CASSLELSRQETQYF. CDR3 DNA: TGTGCCAGCAGCTTAGAGCTGTCCCGCCAAGAGACCCAGTACTTC.

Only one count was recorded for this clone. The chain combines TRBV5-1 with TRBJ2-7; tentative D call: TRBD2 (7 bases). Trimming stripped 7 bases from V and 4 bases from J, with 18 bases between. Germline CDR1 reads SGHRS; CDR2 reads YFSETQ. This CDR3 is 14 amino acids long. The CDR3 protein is CASAWRGPEYEQYF. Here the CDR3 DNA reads TGCGCCAGCGCCTGGCGGGGGCCGGAGTACGAGCAGTACTTC.

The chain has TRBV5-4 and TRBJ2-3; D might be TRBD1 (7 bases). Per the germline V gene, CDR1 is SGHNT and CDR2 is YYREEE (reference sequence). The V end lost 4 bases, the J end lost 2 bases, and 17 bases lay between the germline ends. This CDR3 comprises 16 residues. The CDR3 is CASSAAGQSNTDTQYF. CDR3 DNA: TGTGCCAGCAGCGCGGCGGGACAGAGTAACACAGATACGCAGTATTTT.

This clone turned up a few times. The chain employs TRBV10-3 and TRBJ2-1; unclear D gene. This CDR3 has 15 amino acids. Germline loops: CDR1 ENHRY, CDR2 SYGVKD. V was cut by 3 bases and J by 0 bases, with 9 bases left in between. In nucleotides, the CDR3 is TGTGCCATCAGTGATACCGGTAGCTCCTACAATGAGCAGTTCTTC. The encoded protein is CAISDTGSSYNEQFF.

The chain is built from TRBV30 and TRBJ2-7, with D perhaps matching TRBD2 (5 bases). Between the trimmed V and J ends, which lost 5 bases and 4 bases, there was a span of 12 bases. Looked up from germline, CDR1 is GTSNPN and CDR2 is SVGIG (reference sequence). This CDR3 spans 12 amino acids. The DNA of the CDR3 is TGTGCCTGGTCGAGCGGTTCTTACGAGCAGTACTTC. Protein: CAWSSGSYEQYF.

The DNA for the CDR3 is TGTGCCAGCAGCATACAAGGGGAAAACATTCAGTACTTC. It codes for CASSIQGENIQYF. The V and J genes are TRBV28 and TRBJ2-4; D perhaps matches TRBD1 (5 bases). The V gene's germline CDR1 is MDHEN and CDR2 SYDVKM. Between the trimmed V and J ends, which lost 6 bases and 5 bases, there was a span of 11 bases. The CDR3 length is 13 residues.